In its sample, the clone carrying this T cell receptor beta chain was seen many times. Its target is not known. Germline V CDR1 and CDR2: MNHEY, SMNVEV (reference sequence). V shed 5 bases, J shed 5 bases, and the junction held 9 bases outside the gene matches. The CDR3 extends over 14 amino acids. A patient was excluded if there was uncontrolled infection, other autoimmune disease, pregnancy or lactation. Fresh peripheral blood, 10 ml, was the source of the PBMCs. The sample is drawn from a study of T cells in Graves' hyperthyroidism and ophthalmopathy. Study information: Peripheral blood was drawn at first diagnosis, prior to all treatment. The study, taken as a whole, reports: Ophthalmopathy was told apart from stable hyperthyroidism by a 13 V-J model.

There were TCR beta CDR3 regions amplified from RNA transcripts. An initial round of RT-PCR targeting the TCR CDR3 relied on the HTBI primer set. TCRdb re-derived calls from the multiplex PCR reads in MiXCR, one entry per CDR3 protein. The sample yields 190,000 or so distinct CDR3 sequences, approximately 16% seen once. This sequence originates from a man in his forties with Graves' hyperthyroidism. The rearrangement uses TRBV27 and TRBJ2-7, with TRBD1 identical over 7 bases. Specimen: blood. CDR3 nucleotides: TGTGCCAGCAGTAGGACAGGAACTATCAACGAGCAGTACTTC. Its protein product is CASSRTGTINEQYF.